The clone carrying this T cell receptor (beta chain) was seen a handful of times. The method was immunoSEQ multiplex PCR; TCRdb's version includes in-frame clones alone and lacks a portion of them. Of tens of thousands of clones listed, 85% are singletons. This entry is derived from a study of blood T cell repertoires in COVID-19. At the level of the study: Donors in the United States, Italy and Spain gave samples during acute or convalescent COVID-19.

The V segment lost 6 bases and the J segment 1 base; nucleotides outside the gene matches: 5. CDR1 SNHLY and CDR2 FYNNEI come from the germline V gene. The CDR3 is 14 residues long. The clonotype was recovered from a human donor in a cohort sampled during active COVID-19. Sequencing was performed on peripheral blood. The genes are TRBV2 and TRBJ1-1; 7 nucleotides agree with TRBD1. The CDR3 region is CASRGTAENTEAFF. In nucleotides, the CDR3 is TGTGCCAGCAGGGGGACAGCTGAGAACACTGAAGCTTTCTTT.